The clone carrying this TCR beta chain came up a few times. The antigen is not known. Since all of the isolated RNA was reverse transcribed, expressed TCRB transcripts were what got sequenced. Sequencing used immunoSEQ multiplex PCR; TCRdb keeps in-frame clones, though not all of them. The sample has almost 350,000 clones, around 9% seen once. Cell sorting via CD45RO/CCR7/CD25/CD127/CD95/CD27 was performed to obtain CD4+ naive, central memory, regulatory and stem cell-like memory cells. These data come from a study of beta chain features in type 1 diabetes. General study results and limits: More deletions and fewer insertions at VDJ junctions were seen in type 1 diabetes patients. Moderately but significantly shorter TCRB CDR3s were found in Type 1 diabetes patients in all four CD4+ subsets. For cells with high TCR expression, cDNA sequencing could yield over-representation. Across patients, naive, central memory and Treg TCRB repertoires exhibited apparently greater similarity than was observed across healthy donors.

V was trimmed by 2 bases and J by 1 base, leaving 10 bases between them. CDR1 is SGHRS and CDR2 is YFSETQ in the germline V gene. The CDR3 loop spans 14 amino acids. The genes are TRBV5-1 and TRBJ2-7; D is perhaps TRBD2 (6 bases). The sequence derives from a man aged 30 to 45 with type 1 diabetes. Sequenced input: central memory CD4+ T cells from blood. CDR3 DNA sequence: TGCGCCAGCAGCTTTGGGGACTTTTCCTACGAGCAGTACTTC. Translating gives CASSFGDFSYEQYF.